Presented here are 9 T cell receptor beta chains from one specimen sequenced in a study of blood T cells in healthy people across ages. Together with a sample-barcoded 5' primer, a J-beta primer mix was included in a second PCR lasting about 7 to 11 cycles. TCRdb reanalysed the 5' RACE reads using MiXCR and keeps one entry per CDR3 protein. The repertoire holds about 640,000 distinct CDR3 sequences, with roughly 58% as singletons. Sequences were obtained from blood. The receptors derive from a man in his sixties in good health.

This rearrangement joins TRBV20-1 to TRBJ2-3, with unresolved D. The CDR3 has 18 amino acids. The germline CDR1 and CDR2 sequences are DFQATT and SNEGSKA (reference sequence). V shed 0 bases and J shed 0 bases, with 19 bases lying between them. CDR3 protein: CSARDHLKDHPSTDTQYF. Here the CDR3 DNA reads TGCAGTGCTAGAGATCACCTCAAGGACCATCCTAGCACAGATACGCAGTATTTT.

This clonotype came up a few times. V is TRBV10-3 and J is TRBJ2-2; 8 nucleotides align to TRBD2. This CDR3 contains 14 residues. With V trimmed by 6 bases and J by 7 bases, 7 bases remained unmatched. Per the germline V gene, CDR1 is ENHRY and CDR2 is SYGVKD. CDR3 region: CAISPAGEYGELFF. The CDR3 bases are TGTGCCATCAGCCCAGCGGGGGAGTACGGGGAGCTGTTTTTT.

The chain combines TRBV27 with TRBJ2-3; D is perhaps TRBD1 (5 bases). The CDR3 loop spans 13 amino acids. The germline CDR1 and CDR2 sequences are MNHEY and SMNVEV (reference sequence). Trimming pared 6 bases from V and 5 bases from J, leaving 12 bases between. CDR3 DNA sequence: TGTGCCAGCAGCAGACAGTCCCGAGATACGCAGTATTTT. It codes for CASSRQSRDTQYF.

V gene TRBV5-1 combines with J gene TRBJ1-2, with D possibly being TRBD1 (6 bases). Germline CDR1 reads SGHRS; CDR2 reads YFSETQ. Trimming cost V 3 bases and J 3 bases, with 12 bases left between them. CDR3 size: 14 residues. The CDR3 region is CASSSQGEDYGYTF. CDR3 in DNA: TGCGCCAGCAGCTCACAGGGTGAGGACTATGGCTACACCTTC.

This sequence joins TRBV9 and TRBJ2-1; 10 bases map to TRBD2. The V segment lost 4 bases and the J segment 9 bases; nucleotides outside the gene matches: 7. Per the germline V gene, CDR1 is SGDLS and CDR2 is YYNGEE. The CDR3 is made up of 14 amino acids. CDR3 amino acids: CASSSGGAVSEQFF. The DNA for the CDR3 is TGTGCCAGCAGCAGCGGGGGGGCCGTGTCTGAGCAGTTCTTC.

This chain joins TRBV20-1 and TRBJ2-1; 11 positions agree with TRBD2. The CDR3 runs 13 residues. V dropped 2 bases and J dropped 8; count of bases not matched to a gene: 2. CDR1 DFQATT and CDR2 SNEGSKA come from the germline V gene (reference sequence). The CDR3 nucleotides are TGCAGTGCTAGAAAGACTAGCGGGGATGAGCAGTTCTTC. This sequence encodes CSARKTSGDEQFF.

The chain carries TRBV4-1 and TRBJ2-1, with D maybe TRBD1 (6 bases). With 1 base removed from V and 4 bases from J, the gap between germline ends came to 11 bases. The CDR3 covers 15 residues. CDR1 is MGHRA, CDR2 YSYEKL, per germline. The CDR3 region is CASSQGTDTYNEQFF. CDR3 bases: TGCGCCAGCAGCCAAGGGACAGATACTTACAATGAGCAGTTCTTC.

The chain couples TRBV10-3 to TRBJ2-1; possible D gene TRBD2, 6 bases. CDR1 ENHRY and CDR2 SYGVKD come from the germline V gene. Between the trimmed V and J ends, which lost 10 bases and 9 bases, there was a span of 19 bases. The CDR3 contains 13 residues. CDR3 coding DNA: TGTGCCACGACTAGTACCGAAAGGGGTGAGCAGTTCTTC. Amino acid sequence: CATTSTERGEQFF.

V usage is TRBV12-3 or TRBV12-4 and J usage is TRBJ1-1; perhaps TRBD1 as D (6 bases). V was clipped by 1 base and J by 0 bases, with 15 bases between them. CDR3 length equals 17 residues. The CDR3 DNA sequence: TGTGCCAGCAGTTTAGGGGGGGCCAGGTCGGTGAACACTGAAGCTTTCTTT. Protein: CASSLGGARSVNTEAFF.